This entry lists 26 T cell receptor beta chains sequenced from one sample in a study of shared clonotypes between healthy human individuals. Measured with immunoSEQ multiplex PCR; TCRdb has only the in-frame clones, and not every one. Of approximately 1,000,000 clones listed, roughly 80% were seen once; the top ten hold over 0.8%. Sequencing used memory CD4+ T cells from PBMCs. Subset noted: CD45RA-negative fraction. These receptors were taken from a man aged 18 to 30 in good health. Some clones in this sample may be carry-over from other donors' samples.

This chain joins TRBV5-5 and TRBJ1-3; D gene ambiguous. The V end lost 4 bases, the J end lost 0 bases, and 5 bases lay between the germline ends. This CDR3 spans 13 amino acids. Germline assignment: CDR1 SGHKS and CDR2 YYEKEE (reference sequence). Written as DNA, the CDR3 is TGTGCCAGCAGCACCGCCTCTGGAAACACCATATATTTT. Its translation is CASSTASGNTIYF.

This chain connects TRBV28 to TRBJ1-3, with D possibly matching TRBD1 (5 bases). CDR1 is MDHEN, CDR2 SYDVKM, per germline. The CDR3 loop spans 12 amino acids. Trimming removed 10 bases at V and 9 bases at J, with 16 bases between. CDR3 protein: CATGEGPSTIYF. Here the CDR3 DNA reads TGTGCCACCGGAGAGGGGCCAAGCACCATATATTTT. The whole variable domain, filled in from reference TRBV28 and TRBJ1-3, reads DVKVTQSSRYLVKRTGEKVFLECVQDMDHENMFWYRQDPGLGLRLIYFSYDVKMKEKGDIPEGYSVSREKKERFSLILESASTNQTSMYLCATGEGPSTIYFGEGSWLTVV.

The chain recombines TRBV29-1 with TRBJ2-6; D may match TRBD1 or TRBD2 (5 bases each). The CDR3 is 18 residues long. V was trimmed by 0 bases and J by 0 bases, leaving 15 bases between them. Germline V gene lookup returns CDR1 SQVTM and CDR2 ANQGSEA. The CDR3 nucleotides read TGCAGCGTTGAAGAAAATTACCCGGGGACCTCTGGGGCCAACGTCCTGACTTTC. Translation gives CSVEENYPGTSGANVLTF.

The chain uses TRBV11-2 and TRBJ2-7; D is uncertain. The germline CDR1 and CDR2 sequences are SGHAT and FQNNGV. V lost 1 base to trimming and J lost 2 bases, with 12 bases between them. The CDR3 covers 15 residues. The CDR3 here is CASSLGPGSPYEQYF. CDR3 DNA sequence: TGTGCCAGCAGCTTAGGTCCCGGCAGCCCCTACGAGCAGTACTTC. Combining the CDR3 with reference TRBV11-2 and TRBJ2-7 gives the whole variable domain EAGVAQSPRYKIIEKRQSVAFWCNPISGHATLYWYQQILGQGPKLLIQFQNNGVVDDSQLPKDRFSAERLKGVDSTLKIQPAKLEDSAVYLCASSLGPGSPYEQYFGPGTRLTVT.

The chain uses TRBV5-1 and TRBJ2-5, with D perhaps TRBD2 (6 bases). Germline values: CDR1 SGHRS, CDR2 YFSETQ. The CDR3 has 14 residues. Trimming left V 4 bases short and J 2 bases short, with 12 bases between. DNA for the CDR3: TGCGCCAGCAGCCCGGTGGGGGGTCAAGAGACCCAGTACTTC. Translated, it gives CASSPVGGQETQYF.

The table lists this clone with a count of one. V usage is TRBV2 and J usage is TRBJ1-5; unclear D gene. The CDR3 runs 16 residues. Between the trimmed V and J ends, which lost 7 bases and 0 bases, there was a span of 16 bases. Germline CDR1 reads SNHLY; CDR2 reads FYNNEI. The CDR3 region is CASNFPGDYSNQPQHF. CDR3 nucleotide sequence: TGTGCCAGCAATTTTCCCGGGGATTATAGCAATCAGCCCCAGCATTTT.

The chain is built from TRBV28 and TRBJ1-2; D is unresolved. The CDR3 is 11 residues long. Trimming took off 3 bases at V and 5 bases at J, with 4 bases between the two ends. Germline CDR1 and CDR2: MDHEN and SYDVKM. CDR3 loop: CASSFYYGYTF. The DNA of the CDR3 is TGTGCCAGCAGTTTCTATTATGGCTACACCTTC.

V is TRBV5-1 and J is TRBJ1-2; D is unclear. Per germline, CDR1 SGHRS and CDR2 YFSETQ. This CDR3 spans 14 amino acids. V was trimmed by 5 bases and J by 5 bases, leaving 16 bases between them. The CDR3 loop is CASREGSWAYGYTF. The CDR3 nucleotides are TGCGCCAGCAGGGAAGGAAGCTGGGCGTATGGCTACACCTTC.

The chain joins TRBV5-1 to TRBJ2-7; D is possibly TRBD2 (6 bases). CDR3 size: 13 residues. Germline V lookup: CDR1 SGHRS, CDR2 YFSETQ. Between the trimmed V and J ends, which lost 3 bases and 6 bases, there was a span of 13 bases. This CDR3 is CASSYGGEIEQYF. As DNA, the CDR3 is TGCGCCAGCAGCTATGGCGGGGAGATCGAGCAGTACTTC.

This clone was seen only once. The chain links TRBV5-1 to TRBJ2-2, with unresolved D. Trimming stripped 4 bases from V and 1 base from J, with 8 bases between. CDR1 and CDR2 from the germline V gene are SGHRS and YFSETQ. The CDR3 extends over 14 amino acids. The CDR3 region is CASSVRENTGELFF. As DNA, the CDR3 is TGCGCCAGCAGCGTAAGAGAGAACACCGGGGAGCTGTTTTTT.

As DNA, the CDR3 is TGTGCCTGGAGTGTGGGCGGACATGGCTACACCTTC. Translated, it gives CAWSVGGHGYTF. This chain connects TRBV30 to TRBJ1-2; D is undetermined. Per germline, CDR1 GTSNPN and CDR2 SVGIG (reference sequence). This CDR3 has 12 residues. V lost 0 bases, J lost 6 bases, and 8 bases lay in between.

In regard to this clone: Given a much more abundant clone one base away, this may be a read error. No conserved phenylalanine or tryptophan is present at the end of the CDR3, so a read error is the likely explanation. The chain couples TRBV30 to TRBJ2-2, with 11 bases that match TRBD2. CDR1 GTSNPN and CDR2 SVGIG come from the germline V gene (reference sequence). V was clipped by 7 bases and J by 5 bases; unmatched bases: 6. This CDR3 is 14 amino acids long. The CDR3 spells CASLRLAGTGELFL. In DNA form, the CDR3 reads TGTGCCTCCCTCCGACTAGCGGGAACCGGGGAGCTGTTTCTT.

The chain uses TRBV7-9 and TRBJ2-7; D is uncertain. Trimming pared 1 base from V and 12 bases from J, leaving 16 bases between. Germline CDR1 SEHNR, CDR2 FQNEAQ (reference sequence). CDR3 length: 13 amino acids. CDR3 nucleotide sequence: TGTGCCAGCAGCTTAGTGACCCCCCCCCACAGGTACTTC. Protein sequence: CASSLVTPPHRYF.

CDR3 loop: CASSQEGRGTQYF. CDR3 in DNA: TGTGCCAGCAGCCAGGAGGGGAGGGGGACCCAGTACTTC. The chain uses TRBV7-9 and TRBJ2-5, with TRBD2 matching over 7 bases. The CDR3 is 13 amino acids. Germline CDR1 is SEHNR and CDR2 is FQNEAQ (reference sequence). V was clipped by 5 bases and J by 7 bases; unmatched bases: 7.

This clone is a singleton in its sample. In DNA, the CDR3 is TGTGCCAGCAGCTCACAGGGGGGAGCTTTCTTT. Translated, it gives CASSSQGGAFF. The V call is TRBV11-2, the J call TRBJ1-1; 8 bases agree with TRBD1. V shed 4 bases and J 10 bases; nucleotides not matched to a gene: 2. There are 11 residues in the CDR3. From germline, CDR1 is SGHAT and CDR2 FQNNGV.

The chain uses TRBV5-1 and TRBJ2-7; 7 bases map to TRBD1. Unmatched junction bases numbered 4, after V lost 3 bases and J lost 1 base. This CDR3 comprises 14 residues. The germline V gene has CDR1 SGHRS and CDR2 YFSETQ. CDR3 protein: CASSSRDRSYEQYF. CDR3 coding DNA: TGCGCCAGCAGCTCCCGGGACAGATCCTACGAGCAGTACTTC. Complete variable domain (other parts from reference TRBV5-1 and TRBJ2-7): KAGVTQTPRYLIKTRGQQVTLSCSPISGHRSVSWYQQTPGQGLQFLFEYFSETQRNKGNFPGRFSGRQFSNSRSEMNVSTLELGDSALYLCASSSRDRSYEQYFGPGTRLTVT.

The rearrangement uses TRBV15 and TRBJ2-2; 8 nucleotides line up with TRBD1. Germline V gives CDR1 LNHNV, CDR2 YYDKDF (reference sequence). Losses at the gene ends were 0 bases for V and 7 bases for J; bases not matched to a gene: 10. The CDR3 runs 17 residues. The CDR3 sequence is CATSRDGGQGAVGELFF. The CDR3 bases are TGTGCCACCAGCAGAGATGGAGGGCAGGGGGCGGTCGGGGAGCTGTTTTTT.

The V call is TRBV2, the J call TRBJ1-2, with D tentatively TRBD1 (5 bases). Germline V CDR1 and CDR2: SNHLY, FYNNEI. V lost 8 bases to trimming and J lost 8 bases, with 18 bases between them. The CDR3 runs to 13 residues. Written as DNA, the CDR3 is TGTGCCAGCGTACGACAGAATCGGGACGGCTACACCTTC. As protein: CASVRQNRDGYTF.

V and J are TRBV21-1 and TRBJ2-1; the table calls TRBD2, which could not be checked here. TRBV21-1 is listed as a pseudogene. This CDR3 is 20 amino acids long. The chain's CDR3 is CASTLKPGLAGEVMYNEQFF. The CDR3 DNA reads TGTGCCAGCACCTTAAAACCGGGACTAGCGGGAGAGGTAATGTACAATGAGCAGTTCTTC.

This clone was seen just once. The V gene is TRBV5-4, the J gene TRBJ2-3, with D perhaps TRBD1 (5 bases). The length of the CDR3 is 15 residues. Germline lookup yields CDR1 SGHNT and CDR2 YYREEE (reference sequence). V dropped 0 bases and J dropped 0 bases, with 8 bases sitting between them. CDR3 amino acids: CASSLGQGSTDTQYF. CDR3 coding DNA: TGTGCCAGCAGCTTGGGTCAGGGTAGCACAGATACGCAGTATTTT. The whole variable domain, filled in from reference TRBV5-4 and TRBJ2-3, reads ETGVTQSPTHLIKTRGQQVTLRCSSQSGHNTVSWYQQALGQGPQFIFQYYREEENGRGNFPPRFSGLQFPNYSSELNVNALELDDSALYLCASSLGQGSTDTQYFGPGTRLTVL.

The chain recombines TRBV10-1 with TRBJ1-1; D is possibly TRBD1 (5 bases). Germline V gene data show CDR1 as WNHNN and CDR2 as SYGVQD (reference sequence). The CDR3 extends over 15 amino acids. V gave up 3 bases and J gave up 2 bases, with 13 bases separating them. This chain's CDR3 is CASSDGTLGNTEAFF. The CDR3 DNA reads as TGCGCCAGCAGTGATGGGACGCTGGGAAACACTGAAGCTTTCTTT.

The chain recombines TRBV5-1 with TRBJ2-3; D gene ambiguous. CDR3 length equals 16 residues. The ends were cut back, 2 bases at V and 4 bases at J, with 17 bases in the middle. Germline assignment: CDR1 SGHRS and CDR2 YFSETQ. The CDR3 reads CASSLGVQGFPDTQYF. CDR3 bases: TGCGCCAGCAGCTTAGGTGTCCAAGGCTTCCCAGATACGCAGTATTTT.

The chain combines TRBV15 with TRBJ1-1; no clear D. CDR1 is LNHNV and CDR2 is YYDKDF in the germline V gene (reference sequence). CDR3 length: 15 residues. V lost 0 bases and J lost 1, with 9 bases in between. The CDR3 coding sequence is TGTGCCACCAGCAGAGATTACGGGCAGAACACTGAAGCTTTCTTT. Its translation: CATSRDYGQNTEAFF.

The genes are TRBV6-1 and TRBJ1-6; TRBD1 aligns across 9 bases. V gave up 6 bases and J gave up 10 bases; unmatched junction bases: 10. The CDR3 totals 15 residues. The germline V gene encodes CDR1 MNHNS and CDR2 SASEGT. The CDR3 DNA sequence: TGTGCCAGCAGCACCCCCGGGACAGGGTTATCACCCCTCCACTTT. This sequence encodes CASSTPGTGLSPLHF.

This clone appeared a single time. The CDR3 region has the DNA TGCAGTGCTACAGGGAATGGCTACACCTTC. Protein sequence: CSATGNGYTF. The chain is built from TRBV20-1 and TRBJ1-2, with D possibly matching TRBD1 (5 bases). The CDR3 loop spans 10 amino acids. Trimming cost V 4 bases and J 6 bases, with 6 bases left between them. CDR1 is DFQATT and CDR2 is SNEGSKA in the germline V gene (reference sequence).

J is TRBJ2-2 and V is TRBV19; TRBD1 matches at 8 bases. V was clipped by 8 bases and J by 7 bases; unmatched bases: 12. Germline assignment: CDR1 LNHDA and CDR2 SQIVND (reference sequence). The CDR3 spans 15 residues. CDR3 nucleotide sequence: TGTGCCAGTCTCTTTTACGACAGGGGCGGCGGGGAGCTGTTTTTT. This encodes CASLFYDRGGGELFF.